This TCR beta chain was recorded in a study of breast tumors, draining lymph nodes, adjacent tissues. One entry per CDR3 protein results from TCRdb running MiXCR on the multiplex PCR reads. Seen here are approximately 90,000 distinct CDR3 sequences, around 29% observed once, and the top ten hold over 8%. CDR3 length: 18 amino acids. V shed 2 bases and J 0 bases; nucleotides not matched to a gene: 13. Germline-derived CDR1 and CDR2 are DFQATT and SNEGSKA (reference sequence). Ten or more counts support this clonotype. The lymph nodes were axillary draining lymph nodes from breast cancer patients. Sequencing was done on a sample of axillary lymph node tissue. The chain couples TRBV20-1 to TRBJ2-3, with TRBD2 matching over 8 bases. The sequence derives from a female donor with breast cancer. Some clones in this sample may be carry-over from other donors' samples. Written as DNA, the CDR3 is TGCAGTGCTAGAACGGGACTTATAGCGGGAACAAGCACAGATACGCAGTATTTT. This encodes CSARTGLIAGTSTDTQYF.